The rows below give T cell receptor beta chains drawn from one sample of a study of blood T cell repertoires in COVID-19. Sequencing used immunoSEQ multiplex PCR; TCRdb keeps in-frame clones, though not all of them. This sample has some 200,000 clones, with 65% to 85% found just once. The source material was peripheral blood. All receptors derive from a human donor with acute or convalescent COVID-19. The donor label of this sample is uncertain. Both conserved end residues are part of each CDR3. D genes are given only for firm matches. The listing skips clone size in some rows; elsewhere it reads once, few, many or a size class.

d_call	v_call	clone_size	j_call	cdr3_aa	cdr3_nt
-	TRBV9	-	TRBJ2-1	CASSVIGHNNYNEQFF	TGTGCCAGCAGCGTAATAGGACACAACAACTACAATGAGCAGTTCTTC
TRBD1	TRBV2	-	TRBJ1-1	CASRPPRTGLNTEAFF	TGTGCCAGCAGACCTCCCCGGACAGGGTTAAACACTGAAGCTTTCTTT
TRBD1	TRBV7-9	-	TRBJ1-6	CASSLAGTGLLHF	TGTGCCAGCAGCCTAGCCGGGACAGGTCTACTCCACTTT
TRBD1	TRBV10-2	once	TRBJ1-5	CASSLVWGQYSNQPQHF	TGCGCCAGCAGTCTCGTTTGGGGACAGTATAGCAATCAGCCCCAGCATTTT
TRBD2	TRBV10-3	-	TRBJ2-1	CAISGGLADGEQFF	TGTGCCATCAGCGGCGGACTAGCGGACGGGGAGCAGTTCTTC
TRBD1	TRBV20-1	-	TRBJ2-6	CSASRDRAMAGANVLTF	TGCAGTGCTAGTCGGGACAGGGCAATGGCTGGGGCCAACGTCCTGACTTTC
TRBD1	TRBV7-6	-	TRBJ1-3	CASRQRQGSKGNTIYF	TGTGCCAGCAGACAAAGACAGGGAAGTAAGGGGAACACCATATATTTT
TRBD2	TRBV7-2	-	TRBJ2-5	CASSLDGGGFETQYF	TGTGCCAGCAGCTTAGACGGGGGAGGGTTTGAGACCCAGTACTTC
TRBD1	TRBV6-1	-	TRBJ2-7	CASSEETGSWDKQYF	TGTGCCAGCAGTGAGGAGACAGGGTCATGGGATAAGCAGTACTTC
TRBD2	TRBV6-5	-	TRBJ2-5	CASSFSGTQETQYF	TGTGCCAGCAGTTTTAGCGGGACCCAAGAGACCCAGTACTTC
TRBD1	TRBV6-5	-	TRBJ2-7	CASSFRDRSYEQYF	TGTGCCAGCAGTTTCCGGGACAGATCCTACGAGCAGTACTTC
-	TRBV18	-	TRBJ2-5	CASSPDGISGETQYF	TGTGCCAGCTCACCCGACGGGATCTCGGGAGAGACCCAGTACTTC
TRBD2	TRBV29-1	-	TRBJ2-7	CSVLLAGGLYEQYF	TGCAGCGTTTTACTAGCGGGAGGCCTTTACGAGCAGTACTTC
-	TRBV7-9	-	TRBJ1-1	CASSIQGNTEAFF	TGTGCCAGCAGCATACAGGGTAACACTGAAGCTTTCTTT
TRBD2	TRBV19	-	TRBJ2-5	CASSLGLAGAQETQYF	TGTGCCAGTAGCCTGGGACTAGCGGGAGCGCAAGAGACCCAGTACTTC
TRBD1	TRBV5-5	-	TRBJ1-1	CASSTTGGGTEAFF	TGTGCCAGCAGCACGACAGGGGGAGGGACTGAAGCTTTCTTT
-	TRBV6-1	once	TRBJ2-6	CASSEARAGANVLTF	TGTGCCAGCAGTGAAGCGCGGGCAGGGGCCAACGTCCTGACTTTC
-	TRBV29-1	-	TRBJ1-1	CSTQQGTEAFF	TGCAGCACCCAACAGGGTACTGAAGCTTTCTTT
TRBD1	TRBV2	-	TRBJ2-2	CASSVAGGTGELFF	TGTGCCAGCAGTGTGGCAGGGGGCACCGGGGAGCTGTTTTTT
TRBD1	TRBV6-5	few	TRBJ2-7	CASSHPRDSSYEQYF	TGTGCCAGCAGTCACCCCCGGGACAGCTCCTACGAGCAGTACTTC
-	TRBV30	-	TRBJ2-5	CAWSVGQIQETQYF	TGTGCCTGGAGTGTAGGACAGATCCAAGAGACCCAGTACTTC
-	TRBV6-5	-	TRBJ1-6	CASSYLAGGNSPLHF	TGTGCCAGCAGTTACCTAGCGGGCGGGAATTCACCCCTCCACTTT
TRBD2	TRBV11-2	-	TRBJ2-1	CASSLELARYNEQFF	TGTGCCAGCAGCTTAGAACTAGCGCGCTACAATGAGCAGTTCTTC
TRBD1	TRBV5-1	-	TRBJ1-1	CASSLQGAGNTEAFF	TGCGCCAGCAGCTTGCAGGGGGCGGGAAACACTGAAGCTTTCTTT
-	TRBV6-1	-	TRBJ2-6	CASSPQGTGANVLTF	TGTGCCAGCAGTCCTCAGGGGACTGGGGCCAACGTCCTGACTTTC
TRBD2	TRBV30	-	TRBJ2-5	CAWSDAASGGVGRETQYF	TGTGCCTGGAGTGATGCGGCTAGCGGGGGGGTGGGAAGAGAGACCCAGTACTTC
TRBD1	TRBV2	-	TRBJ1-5	CASSERQGGQPQHF	TGTGCCAGCAGTGAAAGACAGGGGGGCCAGCCCCAGCATTTT
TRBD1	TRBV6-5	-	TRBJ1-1	CASSRTGGAESEAFF	TGTGCCAGCAGCCGGACAGGGGGCGCCGAATCTGAAGCTTTCTTT
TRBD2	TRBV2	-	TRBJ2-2	CASSKRGNTGELFF	TGTGCCAGCTCTAAGCGGGGGAACACCGGGGAGCTGTTTTTT
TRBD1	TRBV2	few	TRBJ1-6	CASSIPGQVNYLHF	TGTGCCAGCAGTATCCCGGGACAGGTGAATTATCTCCACTTT
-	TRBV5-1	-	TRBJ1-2	CASSFGGAGGGYTF	TGCGCCAGCAGCTTCGGGGGAGCTGGAGGTGGCTACACCTTC
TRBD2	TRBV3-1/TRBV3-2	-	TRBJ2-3	CASSLGKREYTQYF	TGTGCCAGCAGCCTCGGGAAGCGGGAGTACACGCAGTATTTT
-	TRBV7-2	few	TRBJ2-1	CASSLVSGNYNEQFF	TGTGCCAGCAGCTTAGTATCAGGCAACTACAATGAGCAGTTCTTC
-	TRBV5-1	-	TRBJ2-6	CASSTPPGSGANVLTF	TGCGCCAGCAGCACCCCGCCGGGCTCTGGGGCCAACGTCCTGACTTTC
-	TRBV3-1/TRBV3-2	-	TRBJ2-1	CASSQEPDRVNEQFF	TGTGCCAGCAGCCAAGAACCGGACAGAGTCAATGAGCAGTTCTTC
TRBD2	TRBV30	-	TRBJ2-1	CAWSPLLAGGLEQFF	TGTGCCTGGAGTCCCTTACTAGCGGGGGGACTTGAGCAGTTCTTC
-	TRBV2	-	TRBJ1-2	CASSVGGAVRGYTF	TGTGCCAGCTCCGTCGGTGGGGCTGTAAGGGGCTACACCTTC
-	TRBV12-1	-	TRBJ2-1	CASSPLTSPPYNEQFF	TGTGCCAGCAGCCCACTGACTTCTCCGCCCTACAATGAGCAGTTCTTC
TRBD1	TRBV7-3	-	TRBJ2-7	CASSYRGGEQYF	TGTGCCAGCAGCTACAGGGGTGGAGAGCAGTACTTC
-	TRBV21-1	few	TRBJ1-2	CASSKTSDRGLDYGYTF	TGTGCCAGCAGCAAAACCTCCGACAGGGGGCTTGACTATGGCTACACCTTC
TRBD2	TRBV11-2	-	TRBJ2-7	CASSLTPGLAPNEQYF	TGTGCCAGCAGCCTCACGCCGGGACTAGCCCCCAACGAGCAGTACTTC
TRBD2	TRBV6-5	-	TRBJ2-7	CASSYRGDGSYEQYF	TGTGCCAGCAGTTACCGGGGGGACGGATCCTACGAGCAGTACTTC
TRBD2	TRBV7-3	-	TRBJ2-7	CASSPERGGHEQYF	TGTGCCAGCAGCCCCGAGCGGGGGGGCCACGAGCAGTACTTC
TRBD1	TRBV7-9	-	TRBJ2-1	CASSPGTGAYNEQFF	TGTGCCAGCAGCCCCGGGACAGGGGCCTACAATGAGCAGTTCTTC
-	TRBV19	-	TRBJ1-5	CASSQLSRPQHF	TGTGCCAGTAGTCAACTTTCGCGGCCCCAGCATTTT
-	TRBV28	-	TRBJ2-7	CASSLGGQSYEQYF	TGTGCCAGCAGTTTGGGGGGACAGTCCTACGAGCAGTACTTC
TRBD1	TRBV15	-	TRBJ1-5	CATSRDAGGIQPQHF	TGTGCCACCAGCAGAGATGCAGGGGGCATTCAGCCCCAGCATTTT
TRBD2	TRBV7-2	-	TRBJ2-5	CASSLTSGGQETQYF	TGTGCCAGCAGCTTGACTAGCGGGGGACAAGAGACCCAGTACTTC
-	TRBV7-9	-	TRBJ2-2	CASRPMVLWGSNTGELFF	TGTGCCAGCAGGCCTATGGTTTTGTGGGGCTCGAACACCGGGGAGCTGTTTTTT
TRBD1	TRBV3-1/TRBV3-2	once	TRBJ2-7	CASSLGQGVFYEQYF	TGTGCCAGCAGCCTGGGACAGGGAGTTTTCTACGAGCAGTACTTC
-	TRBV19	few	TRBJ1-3	CASSTSAYAGNTIYF	TGTGCCAGTAGTACCTCAGCGTACGCGGGGAACACCATATATTTT
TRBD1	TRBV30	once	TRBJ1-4	CASKFNRGRTNEKLFF	TGTGCCTCCAAATTTAACAGGGGGCGGACTAATGAAAAACTGTTTTTT
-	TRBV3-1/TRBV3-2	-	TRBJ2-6	CASSPQANVLTF	TGTGCCAGCAGCCCCCAGGCCAACGTCCTGACTTTC
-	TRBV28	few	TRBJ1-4	CASSPNGLSNEKLFF	TGTGCCAGCAGTCCAAACGGACTGAGTAATGAAAAACTGTTTTTT
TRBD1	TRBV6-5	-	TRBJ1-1	CATSDRGYTEAFF	TGTGCCACCTCAGACAGGGGATACACTGAAGCTTTCTTT
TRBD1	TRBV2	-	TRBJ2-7	CASSKDRAPYEQYF	TGTGCCAGCAGTAAGGACAGGGCCCCCTACGAGCAGTACTTC
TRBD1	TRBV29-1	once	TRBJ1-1	CSTNKGANTEAFF	TGCAGTACTAACAAGGGGGCGAACACTGAAGCTTTCTTT